One sample yielded the 3 T cell receptor beta chains listed below, sequenced in a study of graft-versus-host responses after intestinal transplantation. Antigen specificity for these receptors is unknown. The table came from immunoSEQ multiplex PCR; TCRdb's copy has only in-frame clones and leaves some out. Of tens of thousands of clones in the sample, 91% were seen once. Sequencing used unstimulated CD4+ T cells sorted from spleen or lymph node cells, obtained before intestinal transplant. These receptors came from a human donor who received an intestinal transplant.

V and J are TRBV29-1 and TRBJ1-3; tentative D call: TRBD1 (6 bases). Germline loops: CDR1 SQVTM, CDR2 ANQGSEA. The CDR3 runs to 13 residues. Trimming took 6 bases from V and 4 from J, leaving 13 bases between them. This CDR3 is CSVTSQGGNTIYF. Here the CDR3 DNA reads TGCAGCGTCACATCACAGGGAGGAAACACCATATATTTT. Supplemented by reference TRBV29-1 and TRBJ1-3, the full variable domain reads SAVISQKPSRDICQRGTSLTIQCQVDSQVTMMFWYRQQPGQSLTLIATANQGSEATYESGFVIDKFPISRPNLTFSTLTVSNMSPEDSSIYLCSVTSQGGNTIYFGEGSWLTVV.

The chain employs TRBV2 and TRBJ2-7; TRBD1 is a possible D gene (6 bases). CDR1 SNHLY and CDR2 FYNNEI come from the germline V gene. V shed 8 bases and J shed 0 bases, with 14 bases lying between them. This CDR3 has 14 amino acids. In DNA, the CDR3 is TGTGCCAGCCGACAGGCTTGGAGCTCCTACGAGCAGTACTTC. This encodes CASRQAWSSYEQYF.

On this clone: A junction boundary mismatches the germline segment, possibly from a read error. Different DNA sequences within this sample yield the same CDR3. The rearrangement uses TRBV18 and TRBJ2-2; possibly TRBD1 for D (5 bases). The CDR3 has 15 residues. Germline-derived CDR1 and CDR2 are KGHSH and LQKENI. The CDR3 loop reads CASSPGQGYTGELFF. CDR3 DNA: TGTGCCAGCTCACCAGGGCAGGGATACACCGGAGAGCTGTTTTTT.